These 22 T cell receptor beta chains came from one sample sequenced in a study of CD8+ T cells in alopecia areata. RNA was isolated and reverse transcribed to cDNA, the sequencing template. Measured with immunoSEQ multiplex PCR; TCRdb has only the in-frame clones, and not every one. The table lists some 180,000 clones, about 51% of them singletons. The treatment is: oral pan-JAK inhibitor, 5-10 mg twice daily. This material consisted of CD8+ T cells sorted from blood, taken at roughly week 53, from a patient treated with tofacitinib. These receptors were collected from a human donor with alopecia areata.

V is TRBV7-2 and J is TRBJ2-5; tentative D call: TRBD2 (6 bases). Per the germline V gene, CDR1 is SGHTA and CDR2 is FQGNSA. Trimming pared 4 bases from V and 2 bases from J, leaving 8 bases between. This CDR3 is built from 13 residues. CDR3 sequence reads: CASSYGGQETQYF. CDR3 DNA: TGTGCCAGCAGCTATGGAGGGCAAGAGACCCAGTACTTC.

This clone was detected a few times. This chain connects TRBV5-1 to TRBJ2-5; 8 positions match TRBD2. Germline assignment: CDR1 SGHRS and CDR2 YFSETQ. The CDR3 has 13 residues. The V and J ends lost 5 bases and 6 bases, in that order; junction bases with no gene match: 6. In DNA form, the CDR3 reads TGCGCCAGCAGTCGAGCGGGGGAACAGACCCAGTACTTC. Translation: CASSRAGEQTQYF.

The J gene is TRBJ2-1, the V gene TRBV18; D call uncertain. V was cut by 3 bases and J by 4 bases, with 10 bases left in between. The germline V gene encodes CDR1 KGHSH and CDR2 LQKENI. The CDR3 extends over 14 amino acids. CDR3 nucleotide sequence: TGTGCCAGCTCACCGTCCGCAGAGTACAATGAGCAGTTCTTC. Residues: CASSPSAEYNEQFF.

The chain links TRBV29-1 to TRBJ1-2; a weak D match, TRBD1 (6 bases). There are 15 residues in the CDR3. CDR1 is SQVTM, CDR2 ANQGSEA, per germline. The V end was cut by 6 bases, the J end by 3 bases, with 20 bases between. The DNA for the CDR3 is TGCAGCGTGAATACAGGGAGCCTAGTGGACTATGGCTACACCTTC. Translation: CSVNTGSLVDYGYTF.

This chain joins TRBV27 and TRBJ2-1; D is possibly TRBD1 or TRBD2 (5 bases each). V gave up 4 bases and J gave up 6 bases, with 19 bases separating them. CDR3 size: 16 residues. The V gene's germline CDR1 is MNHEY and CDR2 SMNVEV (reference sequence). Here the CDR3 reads CASSSSVGDGFNEQFF. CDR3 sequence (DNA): TGTGCCAGCAGTTCCTCGGTAGGGGACGGGTTCAATGAGCAGTTCTTC.

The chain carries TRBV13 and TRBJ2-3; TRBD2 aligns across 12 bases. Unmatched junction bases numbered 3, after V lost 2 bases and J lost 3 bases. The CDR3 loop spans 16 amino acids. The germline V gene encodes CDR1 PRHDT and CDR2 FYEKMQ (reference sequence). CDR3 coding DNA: TGTGCCAGCAGCTTACTCGGACTAGCGGGGACAGATACGCAGTATTTT. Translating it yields CASSLLGLAGTDTQYF.

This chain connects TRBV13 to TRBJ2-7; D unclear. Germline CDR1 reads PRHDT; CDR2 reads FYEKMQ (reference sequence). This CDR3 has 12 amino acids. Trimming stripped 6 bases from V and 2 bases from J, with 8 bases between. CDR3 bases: TGTGCCAGCAGTCAGGTCACCTACGAGCAGTACTTC. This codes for CASSQVTYEQYF.

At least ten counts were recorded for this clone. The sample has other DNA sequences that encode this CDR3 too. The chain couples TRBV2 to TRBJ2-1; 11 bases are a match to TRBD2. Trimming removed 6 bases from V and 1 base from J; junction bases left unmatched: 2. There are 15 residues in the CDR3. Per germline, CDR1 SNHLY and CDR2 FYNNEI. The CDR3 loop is CASRVAGGSYNEQFF. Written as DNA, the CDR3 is TGTGCCAGCAGAGTAGCGGGGGGGTCCTACAATGAGCAGTTCTTC.

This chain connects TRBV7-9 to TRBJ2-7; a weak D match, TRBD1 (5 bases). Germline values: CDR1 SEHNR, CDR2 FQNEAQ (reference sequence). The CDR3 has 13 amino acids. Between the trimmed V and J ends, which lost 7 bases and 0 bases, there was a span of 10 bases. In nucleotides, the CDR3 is TGTGCCAGCACCTCAGGGTCCTCCTACGAGCAGTACTTC. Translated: CASTSGSSYEQYF.

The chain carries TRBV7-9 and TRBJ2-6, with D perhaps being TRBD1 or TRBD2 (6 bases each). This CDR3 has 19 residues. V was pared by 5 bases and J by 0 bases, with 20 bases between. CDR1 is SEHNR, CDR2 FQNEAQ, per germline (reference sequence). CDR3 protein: CASSPRGGQISSGANVLTF. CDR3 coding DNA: TGTGCCAGCAGCCCAAGAGGGGGGCAGATTTCCTCTGGGGCCAACGTCCTGACTTTC.

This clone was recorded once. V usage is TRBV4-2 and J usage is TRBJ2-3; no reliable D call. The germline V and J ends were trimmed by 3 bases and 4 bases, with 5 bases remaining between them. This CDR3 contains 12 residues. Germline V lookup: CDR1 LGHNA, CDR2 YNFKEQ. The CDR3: CASSQGPDTQYF. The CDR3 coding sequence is TGTGCCAGCAGCCAGGGCCCAGATACGCAGTATTTT.

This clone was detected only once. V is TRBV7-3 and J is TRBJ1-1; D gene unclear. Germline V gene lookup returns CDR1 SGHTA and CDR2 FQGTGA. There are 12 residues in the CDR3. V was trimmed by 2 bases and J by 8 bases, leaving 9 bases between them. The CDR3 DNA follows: TGTGCCAGCAGCTTATACCGGGCAGAAGCTTTCTTT. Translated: CASSLYRAEAFF. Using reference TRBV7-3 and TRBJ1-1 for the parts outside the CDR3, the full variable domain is GAGVSQTPSNKVTEKGKYVELRCDPISGHTALYWYRQSLGQGPEFLIYFQGTGAADDSGLPNDRFFAVRPEGSVSTLKIQRTERGDSAVYLCASSLYRAEAFFGQGTRLTVV.

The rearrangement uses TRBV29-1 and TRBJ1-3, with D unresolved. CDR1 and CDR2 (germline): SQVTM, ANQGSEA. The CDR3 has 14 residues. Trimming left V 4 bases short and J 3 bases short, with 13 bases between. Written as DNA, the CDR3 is TGCAGCGTTGCCGCAGACAACCGTGGAAACACCATATATTTT. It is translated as CSVAADNRGNTIYF.

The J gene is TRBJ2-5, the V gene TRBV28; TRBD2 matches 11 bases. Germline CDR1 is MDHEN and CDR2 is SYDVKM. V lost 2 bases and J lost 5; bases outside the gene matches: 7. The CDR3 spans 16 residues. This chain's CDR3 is CASSLPGGLADETQYF. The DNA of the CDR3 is TGTGCCAGCAGTTTACCGGGGGGACTAGCGGACGAGACCCAGTACTTC. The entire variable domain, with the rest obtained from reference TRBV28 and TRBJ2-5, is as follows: DVKVTQSSRYLVKRTGEKVFLECVQDMDHENMFWYRQDPGLGLRLIYFSYDVKMKEKGDIPEGYSVSREKKERFSLILESASTNQTSMYLCASSLPGGLADETQYFGPGTRLLVL.

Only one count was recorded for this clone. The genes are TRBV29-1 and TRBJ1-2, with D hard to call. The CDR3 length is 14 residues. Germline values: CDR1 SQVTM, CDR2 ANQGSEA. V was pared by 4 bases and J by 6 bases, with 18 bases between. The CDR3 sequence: CSVVGGSPFNGYTF. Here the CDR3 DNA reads TGCAGCGTTGTGGGCGGGAGCCCCTTTAATGGCTACACCTTC.

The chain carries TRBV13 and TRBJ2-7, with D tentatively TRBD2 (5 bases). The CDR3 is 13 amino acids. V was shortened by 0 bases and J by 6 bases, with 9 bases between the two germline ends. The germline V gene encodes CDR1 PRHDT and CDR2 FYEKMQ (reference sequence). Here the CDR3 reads CASSLGGVSEQYF. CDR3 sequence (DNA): TGTGCCAGCAGCTTAGGCGGGGTGAGCGAGCAGTACTTC.

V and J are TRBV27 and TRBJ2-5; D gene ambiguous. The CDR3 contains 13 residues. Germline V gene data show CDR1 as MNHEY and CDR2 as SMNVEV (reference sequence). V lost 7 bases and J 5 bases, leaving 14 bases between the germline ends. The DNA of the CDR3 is TGTGCCAGCAAACATGTATTAGGGGAGACCCAGTACTTC. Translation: CASKHVLGETQYF.

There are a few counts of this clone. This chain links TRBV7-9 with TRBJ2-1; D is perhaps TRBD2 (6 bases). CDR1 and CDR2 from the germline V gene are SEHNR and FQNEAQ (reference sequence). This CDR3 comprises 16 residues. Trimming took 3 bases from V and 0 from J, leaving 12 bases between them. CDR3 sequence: CASSLRAGNSYNEQFF. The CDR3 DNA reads TGTGCCAGCAGCTTGAGGGCGGGAAACTCCTACAATGAGCAGTTCTTC. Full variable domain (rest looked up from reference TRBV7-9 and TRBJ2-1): DTGVSQNPRHKITKRGQNVTFRCDPISEHNRLYWYRQTLGQGPEFLTYFQNEAQLEKSRLLSDRFSAERPKGSFSTLEIQRTEQGDSAMYLCASSLRAGNSYNEQFFGPGTRLTVL.

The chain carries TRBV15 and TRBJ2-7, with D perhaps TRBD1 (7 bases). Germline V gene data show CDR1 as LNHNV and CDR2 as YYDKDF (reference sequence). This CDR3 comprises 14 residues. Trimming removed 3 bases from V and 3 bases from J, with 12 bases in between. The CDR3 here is CATSSGQGGYEQYF. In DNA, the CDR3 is TGTGCCACCAGCAGCGGCCAGGGGGGCTACGAGCAGTACTTC.

CDR3 coding DNA: TGCGCCAGCAGCTCGGACAGCACCAAAAACATTCAGTACTTC. Its protein product is CASSSDSTKNIQYF. The chain is built from TRBV5-1 and TRBJ2-4; weak D call: TRBD1 (6 bases). V lost 3 bases, J lost 2 bases, and 9 bases lay in between. Germline lookup yields CDR1 SGHRS and CDR2 YFSETQ. The CDR3 extends over 14 amino acids.

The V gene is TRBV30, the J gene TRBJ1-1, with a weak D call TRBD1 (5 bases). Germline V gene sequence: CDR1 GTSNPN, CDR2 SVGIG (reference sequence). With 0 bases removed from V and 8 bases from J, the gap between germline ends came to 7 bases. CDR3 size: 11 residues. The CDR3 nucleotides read TGTGCCTGGAGTGTCCAGGGCGAAGCTTTCTTT. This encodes CAWSVQGEAFF.

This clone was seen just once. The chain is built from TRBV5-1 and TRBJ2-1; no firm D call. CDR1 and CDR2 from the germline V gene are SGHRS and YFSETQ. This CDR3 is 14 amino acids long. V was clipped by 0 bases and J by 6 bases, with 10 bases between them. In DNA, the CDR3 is TGCGCCAGCAGCTTGGTTGGCTGGGGCAATGAGCAGTTCTTC. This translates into CASSLVGWGNEQFF.